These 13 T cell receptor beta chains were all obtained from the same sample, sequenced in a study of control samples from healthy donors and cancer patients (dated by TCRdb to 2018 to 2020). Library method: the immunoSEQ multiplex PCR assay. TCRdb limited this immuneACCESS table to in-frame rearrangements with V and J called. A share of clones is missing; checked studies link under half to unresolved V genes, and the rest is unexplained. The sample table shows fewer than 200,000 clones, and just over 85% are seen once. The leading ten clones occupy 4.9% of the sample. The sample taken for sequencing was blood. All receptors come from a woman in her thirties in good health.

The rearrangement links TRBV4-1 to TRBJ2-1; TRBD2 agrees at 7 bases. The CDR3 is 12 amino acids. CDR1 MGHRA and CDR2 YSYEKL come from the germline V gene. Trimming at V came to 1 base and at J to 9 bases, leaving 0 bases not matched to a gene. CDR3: CASSQGGGEQFF. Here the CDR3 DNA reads TGCGCCAGCAGCCAAGGGGGGGGTGAGCAGTTCTTC.

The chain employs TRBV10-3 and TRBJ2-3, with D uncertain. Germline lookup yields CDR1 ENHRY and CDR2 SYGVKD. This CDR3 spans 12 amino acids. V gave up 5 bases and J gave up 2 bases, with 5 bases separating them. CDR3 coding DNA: TGTGCCATCAGTCCCGCCACAGATACGCAGTATTTT. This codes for CAISPATDTQYF.

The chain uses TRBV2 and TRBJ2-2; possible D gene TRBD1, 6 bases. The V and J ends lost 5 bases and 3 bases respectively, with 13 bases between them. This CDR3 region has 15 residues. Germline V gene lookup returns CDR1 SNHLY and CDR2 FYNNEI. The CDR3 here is CASSTQGRDTGELFF. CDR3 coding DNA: TGTGCCAGCAGTACACAGGGACGGGACACCGGGGAGCTGTTTTTT.

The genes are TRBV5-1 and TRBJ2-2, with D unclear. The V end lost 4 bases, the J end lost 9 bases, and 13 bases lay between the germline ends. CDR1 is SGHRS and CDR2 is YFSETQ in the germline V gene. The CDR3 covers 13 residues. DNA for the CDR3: TGCGCCAGCAGCCCAAATGATGGTAGGGAGCTGTTTTTT. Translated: CASSPNDGRELFF.

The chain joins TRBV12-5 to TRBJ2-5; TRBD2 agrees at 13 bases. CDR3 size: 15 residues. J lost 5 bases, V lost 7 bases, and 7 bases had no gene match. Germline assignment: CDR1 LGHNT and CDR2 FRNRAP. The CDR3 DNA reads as TGTGCTAGTGCCACTAGCGGGAGGGCCCATGAGACCCAGTACTTC. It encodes CASATSGRAHETQYF.

CDR3 nucleotides: TGTGCCAGTAGTTGGAAAGGTGGTAATTCACCCCTCCACTTT. Translating it yields CASSWKGGNSPLHF. V is TRBV19 and J is TRBJ1-6; D not resolved. CDR3 length: 14 amino acids. CDR1 is LNHDA and CDR2 is SQIVND in the germline V gene (reference sequence). V lost 5 bases and J 6 bases, leaving 11 bases between the germline ends.

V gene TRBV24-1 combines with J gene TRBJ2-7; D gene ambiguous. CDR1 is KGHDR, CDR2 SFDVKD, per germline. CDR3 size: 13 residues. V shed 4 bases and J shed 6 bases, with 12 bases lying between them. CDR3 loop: CATSDQQWGEQYF. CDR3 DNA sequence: TGTGCCACCAGTGACCAACAGTGGGGCGAGCAGTACTTC.

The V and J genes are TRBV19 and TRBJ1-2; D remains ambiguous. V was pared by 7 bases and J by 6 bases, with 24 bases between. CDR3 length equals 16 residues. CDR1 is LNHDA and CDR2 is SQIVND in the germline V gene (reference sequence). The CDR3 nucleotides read TGTGCCAGTACAGTTTGGTCGCAAAACCCGACAAATGGCTACACCTTC. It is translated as CASTVWSQNPTNGYTF.

Written as DNA, the CDR3 is TGTGCCAGCAGCCAAGATCCAAGGGTTTCACCCCTCCACTTT. Residues: CASSQDPRVSPLHF. The chain combines TRBV3-1 (or the pseudogene TRBV3-2) with TRBJ1-6; unclear D gene. V was clipped by 0 bases and J by 9 bases, with 9 bases between them. Germline V CDR1 and CDR2: LGHDT, YNNKEL (reference sequence). The CDR3 runs 14 residues.

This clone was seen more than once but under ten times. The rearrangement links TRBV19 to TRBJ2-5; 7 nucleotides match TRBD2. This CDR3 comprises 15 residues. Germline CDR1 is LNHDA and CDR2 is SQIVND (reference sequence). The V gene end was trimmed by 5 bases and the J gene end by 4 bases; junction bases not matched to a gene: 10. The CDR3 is CASSLRLAPPETQYF. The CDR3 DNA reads TGTGCCAGTAGTCTGAGACTAGCTCCTCCAGAGACCCAGTACTTC.

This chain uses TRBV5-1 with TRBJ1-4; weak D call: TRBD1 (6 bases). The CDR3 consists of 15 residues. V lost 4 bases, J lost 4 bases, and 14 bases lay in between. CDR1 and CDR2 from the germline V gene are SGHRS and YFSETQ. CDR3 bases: TGCGCCAGCAGCCTGGGTGGACAGTTTAATGAAAAACTGTTTTTT. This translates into CASSLGGQFNEKLFF.

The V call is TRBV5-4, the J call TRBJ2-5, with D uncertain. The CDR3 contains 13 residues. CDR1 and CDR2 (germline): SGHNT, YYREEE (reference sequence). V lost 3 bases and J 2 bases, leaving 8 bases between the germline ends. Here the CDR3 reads CASSSDTQETQYF. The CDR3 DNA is TGTGCCAGCAGCTCCGACACTCAAGAGACCCAGTACTTC.

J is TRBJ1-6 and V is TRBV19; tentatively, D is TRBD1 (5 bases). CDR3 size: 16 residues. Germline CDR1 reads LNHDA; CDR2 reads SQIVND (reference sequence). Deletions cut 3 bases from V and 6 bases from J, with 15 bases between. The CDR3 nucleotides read TGTGCCAGTAGTATCAAGCGGGCAGGGCCTAATTCACCCCTCCACTTT. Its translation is CASSIKRAGPNSPLHF.